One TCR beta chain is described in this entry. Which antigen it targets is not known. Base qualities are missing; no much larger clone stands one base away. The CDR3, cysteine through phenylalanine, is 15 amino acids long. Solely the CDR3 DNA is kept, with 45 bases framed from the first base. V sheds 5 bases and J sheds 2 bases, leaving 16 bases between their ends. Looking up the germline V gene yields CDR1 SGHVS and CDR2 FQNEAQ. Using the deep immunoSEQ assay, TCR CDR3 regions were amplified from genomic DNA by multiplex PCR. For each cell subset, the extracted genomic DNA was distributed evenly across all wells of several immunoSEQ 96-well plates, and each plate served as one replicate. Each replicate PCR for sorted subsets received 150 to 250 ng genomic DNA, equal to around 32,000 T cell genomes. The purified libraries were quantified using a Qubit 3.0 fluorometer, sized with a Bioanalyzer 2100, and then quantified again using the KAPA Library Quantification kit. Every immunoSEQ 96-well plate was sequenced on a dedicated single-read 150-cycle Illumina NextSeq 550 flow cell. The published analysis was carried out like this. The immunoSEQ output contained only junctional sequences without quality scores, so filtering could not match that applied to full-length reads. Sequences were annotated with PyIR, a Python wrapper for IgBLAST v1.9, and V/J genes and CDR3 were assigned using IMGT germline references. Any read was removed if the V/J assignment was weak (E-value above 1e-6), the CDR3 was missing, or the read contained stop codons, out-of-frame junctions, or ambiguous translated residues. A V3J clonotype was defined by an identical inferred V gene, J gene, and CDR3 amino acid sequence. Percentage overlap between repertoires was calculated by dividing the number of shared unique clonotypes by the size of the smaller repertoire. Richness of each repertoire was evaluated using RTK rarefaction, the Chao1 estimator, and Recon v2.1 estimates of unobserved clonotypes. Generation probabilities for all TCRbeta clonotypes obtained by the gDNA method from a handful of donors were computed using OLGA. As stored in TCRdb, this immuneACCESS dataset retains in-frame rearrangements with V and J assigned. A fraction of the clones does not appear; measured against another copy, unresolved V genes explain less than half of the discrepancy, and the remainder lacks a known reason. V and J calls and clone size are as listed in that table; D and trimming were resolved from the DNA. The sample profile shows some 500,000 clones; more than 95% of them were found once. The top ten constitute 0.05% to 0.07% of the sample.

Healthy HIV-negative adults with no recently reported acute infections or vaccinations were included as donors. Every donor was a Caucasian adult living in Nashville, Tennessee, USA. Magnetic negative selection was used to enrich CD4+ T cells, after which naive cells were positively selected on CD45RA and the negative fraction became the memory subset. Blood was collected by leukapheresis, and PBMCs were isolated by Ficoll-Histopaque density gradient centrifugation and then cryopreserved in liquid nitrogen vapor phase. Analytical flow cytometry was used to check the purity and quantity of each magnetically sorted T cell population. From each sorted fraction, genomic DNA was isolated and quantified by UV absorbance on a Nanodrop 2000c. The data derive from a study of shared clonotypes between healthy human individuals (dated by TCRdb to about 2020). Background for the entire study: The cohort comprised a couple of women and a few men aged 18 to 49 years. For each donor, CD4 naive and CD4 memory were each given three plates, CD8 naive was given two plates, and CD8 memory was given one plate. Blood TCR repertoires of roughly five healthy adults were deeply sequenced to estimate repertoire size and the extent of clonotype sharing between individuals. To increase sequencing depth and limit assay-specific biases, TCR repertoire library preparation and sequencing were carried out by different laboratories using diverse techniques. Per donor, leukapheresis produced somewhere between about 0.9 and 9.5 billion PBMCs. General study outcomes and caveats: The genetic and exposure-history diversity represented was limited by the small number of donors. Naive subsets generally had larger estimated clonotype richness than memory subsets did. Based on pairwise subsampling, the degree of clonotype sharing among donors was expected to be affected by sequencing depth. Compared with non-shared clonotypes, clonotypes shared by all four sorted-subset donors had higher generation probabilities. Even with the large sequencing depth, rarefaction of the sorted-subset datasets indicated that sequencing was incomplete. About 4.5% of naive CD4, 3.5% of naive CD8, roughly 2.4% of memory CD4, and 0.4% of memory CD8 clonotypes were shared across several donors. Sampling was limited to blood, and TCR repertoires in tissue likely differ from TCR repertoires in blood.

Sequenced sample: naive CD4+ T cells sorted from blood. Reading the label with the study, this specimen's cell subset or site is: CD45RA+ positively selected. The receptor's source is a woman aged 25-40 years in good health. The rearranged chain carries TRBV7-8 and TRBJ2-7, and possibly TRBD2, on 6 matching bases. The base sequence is TGTGCCAGCAGCCTCCGGGGCGGGAACACCTACGAGCAGTACTTC. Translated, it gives CASSLRGGNTYEQYF.